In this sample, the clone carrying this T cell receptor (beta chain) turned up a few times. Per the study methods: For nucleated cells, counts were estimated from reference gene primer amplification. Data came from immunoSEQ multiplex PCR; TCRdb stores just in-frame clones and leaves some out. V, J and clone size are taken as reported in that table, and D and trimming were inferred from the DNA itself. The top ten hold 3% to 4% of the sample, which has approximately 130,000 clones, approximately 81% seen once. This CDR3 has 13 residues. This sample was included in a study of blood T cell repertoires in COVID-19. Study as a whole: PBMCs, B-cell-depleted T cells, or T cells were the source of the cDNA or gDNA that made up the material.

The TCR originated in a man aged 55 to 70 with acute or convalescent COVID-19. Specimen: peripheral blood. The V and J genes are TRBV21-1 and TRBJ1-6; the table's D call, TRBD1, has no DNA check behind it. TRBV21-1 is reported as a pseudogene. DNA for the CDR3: TGTGCCAGCAGCATAGGGGGATATTCACCCCTCCACTTT. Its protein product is CASSIGGYSPLHF.